Listed here are 10 T cell receptor beta chains from one sample, sequenced in a study of blood T cell repertoires in COVID-19. Repertoires were generated with immunoSEQ multiplex PCR, while TCRdb's copy carries only in-frame clones and drops some. The repertoire holds a few hundred thousand clones, approximately 86% seen once, with roughly 2.3% in the top ten. Input material: peripheral blood. These receptors all come from a man between 18 and 29 years old with active or convalescent COVID-19.

The CDR3 is CASSQASRQETQYF. CDR3 in DNA: TGTGCCAGCAGCCAAGCGTCCAGACAAGAGACCCAGTACTTC. V is TRBV3-1 (or the pseudogene TRBV3-2) and J is TRBJ2-5; D gene unclear. Germline V gene data show CDR1 as LGHDT and CDR2 as YNNKEL (reference sequence). V lost 1 base, J lost 2 bases, and 8 bases lay in between. CDR3 size: 14 residues.

The genes are TRBV9 and TRBJ2-3; 8 bases fit TRBD1. Trimming cost V 3 bases and J 8 bases; bases outside gene matches: 11. From germline, CDR1 is SGDLS and CDR2 YYNGEE. CDR3 size: 15 residues. The CDR3 DNA sequence: TGTGCCAGCAGCGGCGACAGGGGACCACAAGGTACGCAGTATTTT. This codes for CASSGDRGPQGTQYF.

The chain recombines TRBV4-2 with TRBJ1-6; D gene uncertain. The V end lost 0 bases, the J end lost 9 bases, and 6 bases lay between the germline ends. The CDR3 extends over 13 amino acids. CDR1 LGHNA and CDR2 YNFKEQ come from the germline V gene. The CDR3 nucleotides are TGTGCCAGCAGCCAAGAAGGAGCTTCACCCCTCCACTTT. Amino acid sequence: CASSQEGASPLHF.

The chain is built from TRBV2 and TRBJ2-1, with 7 positions matching TRBD2. The CDR3 totals 13 residues. Germline CDR1 and CDR2: SNHLY and FYNNEI. V shed 6 bases and J 8 bases; nucleotides not matched to a gene: 7. The DNA for the CDR3 is TGTGCCAGCAGCGCTAGCGGAGGGGATGAGCAGTTCTTC. It is translated as CASSASGGDEQFF.

This clone was observed a single time. In the same sample, other DNA sequences code for this CDR3. The J gene is TRBJ2-3, the V gene TRBV18; 9 bases align to TRBD2. V lost 6 bases and J lost 0; bases outside the gene matches: 4. CDR1 KGHSH and CDR2 LQKENI come from the germline V gene. The CDR3 length is 15 residues. The CDR3: CASSRTSGSTDTQYF. The CDR3 nucleotides are TGTGCCAGCTCCCGAACTAGCGGGAGCACAGATACGCAGTATTTT.

This clone was seen only once. The V call is TRBV19, the J call TRBJ2-1; possibly TRBD1 for D (6 bases). Germline V lookup: CDR1 LNHDA, CDR2 SQIVND (reference sequence). The CDR3 is 16 residues long. V gave up 4 bases and J gave up 5 bases, with 18 bases separating them. Written as DNA, the CDR3 is TGTGCCAGTAGTACCGAAAACACCGGGACAAACAATGAGCAGTTCTTC. This encodes CASSTENTGTNNEQFF.

This chain joins TRBV2 and TRBJ1-1, with 8 nucleotides matching TRBD1. The ends lost 5 bases at V and 11 bases at J; junction bases unmatched: 7. The length of the CDR3 is 12 residues. From germline, CDR1 is SNHLY and CDR2 FYNNEI. The CDR3: CASSQDRAAAFF. CDR3 in DNA: TGTGCCAGCAGTCAGGACAGGGCGGCGGCTTTCTTT.

The genes are TRBV3-1 (or the pseudogene TRBV3-2) and TRBJ2-7; 8 bases agree with TRBD1. V was pared by 0 bases and J by 9 bases, with 19 bases of the junction left unmatched. Germline CDR1 and CDR2: LGHDT and YNNKEL (reference sequence). This CDR3 contains 18 residues. The CDR3 sequence is CASSQESDRDTRRGGQYF. CDR3 nucleotide sequence: TGTGCCAGCAGCCAAGAATCGGACAGGGACACAAGAAGAGGAGGGCAGTACTTC.

This rearrangement joins TRBV9 to TRBJ1-1, with a tentative D call TRBD1 (5 bases). V was pared by 5 bases and J by 5 bases, with 16 bases between. This CDR3 is 14 amino acids long. CDR1 and CDR2 (germline): SGDLS, YYNGEE. The CDR3: CASSVRGSGTEAFF. The CDR3 DNA follows: TGTGCCAGCAGTGTCCGGGGGTCGGGAACTGAAGCTTTCTTT. Drawing the rest from reference TRBV9 and TRBJ1-1, the complete variable domain is DSGVTQTPKHLITATGQRVTLRCSPRSGDLSVYWYQQSLDQGLQFLIQYYNGEERAKGNILERFSAQQFPDLHSELNLSSLELGDSALYFCASSVRGSGTEAFFGQGTRLTVV.

J is TRBJ2-1 and V is TRBV4-1; 15 nucleotides line up with TRBD2. Trimming at V came to 1 base and at J to 8 bases, leaving 6 bases not matched to a gene. Germline assignment: CDR1 MGHRA and CDR2 YSYEKL. The CDR3 runs to 17 residues. The CDR3 DNA sequence: TGCGCCAGCAGCCAAGGGGGACTAGCGGGAGGTAGAGATGAGCAGTTCTTC. It codes for CASSQGGLAGGRDEQFF.